The sequence of this T cell receptor (beta chain) was determined in a study of blood T cell repertoires in COVID-19. Study background: Italy, Spain and the United States were the sources of the convalescent and acute COVID-19 samples. PBMCs, B-cell-depleted T cells, or T cells were the source of the cDNA or gDNA that made up the material.

V shed 7 bases and J 8 bases; nucleotides not matched to a gene: 12. The CDR3 extends over 15 amino acids. Per the germline V gene, CDR1 is MNHEY and CDR2 is SMNVEV (reference sequence). Original analysis: Counts of nucleated cells, estimated from reference gene primer amplification, were obtained. Here immunoSEQ multiplex PCR was the method, and the copy in TCRdb shows in-frame clones only, minus some. V and J calls and clone size are given by that table; D and trimming were obtained from the DNA. The sample has 30,000 to 45,000 clones; roughly nine tenths are singletons. The sequenced sample consisted of peripheral blood. The chain is built from TRBV27 and TRBJ2-1; 9 bases are shared with TRBD2. This TCR was recovered from a man in his 70s with acute or convalescent COVID-19. CDR3 nucleotide sequence: TGTGCCAGCACTTCCCCGGGACTAGCAGTCGATGAGCAGTTCTTC. Its translation: CASTSPGLAVDEQFF.